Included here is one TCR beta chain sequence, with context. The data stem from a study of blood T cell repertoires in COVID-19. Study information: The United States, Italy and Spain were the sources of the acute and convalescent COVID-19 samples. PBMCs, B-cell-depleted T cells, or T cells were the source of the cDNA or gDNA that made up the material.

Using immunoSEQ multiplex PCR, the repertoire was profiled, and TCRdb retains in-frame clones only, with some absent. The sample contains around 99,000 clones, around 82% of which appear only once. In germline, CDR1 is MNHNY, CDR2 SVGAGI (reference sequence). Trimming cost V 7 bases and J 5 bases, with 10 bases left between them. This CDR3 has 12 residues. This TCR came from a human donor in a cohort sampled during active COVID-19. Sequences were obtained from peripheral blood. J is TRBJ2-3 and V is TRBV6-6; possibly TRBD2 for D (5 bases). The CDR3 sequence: CASTTGGDTQYF. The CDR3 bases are TGTGCCAGCACAACCGGAGGAGATACGCAGTATTTT.